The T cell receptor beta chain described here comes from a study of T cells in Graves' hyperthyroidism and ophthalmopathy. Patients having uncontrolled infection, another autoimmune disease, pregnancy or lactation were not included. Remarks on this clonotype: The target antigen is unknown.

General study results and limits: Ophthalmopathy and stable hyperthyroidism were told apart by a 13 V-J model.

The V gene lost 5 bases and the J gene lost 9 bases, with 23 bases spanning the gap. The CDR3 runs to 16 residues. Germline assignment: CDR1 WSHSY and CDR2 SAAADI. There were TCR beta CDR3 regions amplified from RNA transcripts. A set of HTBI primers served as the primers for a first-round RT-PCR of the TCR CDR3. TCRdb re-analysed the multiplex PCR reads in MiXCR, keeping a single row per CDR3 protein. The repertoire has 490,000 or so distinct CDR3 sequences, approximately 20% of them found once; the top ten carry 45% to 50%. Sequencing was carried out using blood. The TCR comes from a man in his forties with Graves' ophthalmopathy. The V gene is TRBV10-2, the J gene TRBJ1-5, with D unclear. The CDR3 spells CASSSYETRTSWPQHF. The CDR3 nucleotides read TGCGCCAGCAGTTCGTATGAGACACGGACTTCGTGGCCCCAGCATTTT.